A single sample gave rise to the 27 T cell receptor beta chains below, sequenced in a study of T cell responses to AZD1222 COVID-19 vaccine. The protocol was immunoSEQ multiplex PCR, while the TCRdb copy is restricted to in-frame clones and leaves out a portion. The data show roughly 130,000 clones, 86% seen once. The input for sequencing was peripheral blood, taken on day 0 of AZD1222 vaccination. All receptors derive from an adult in good health.

This clone has just one count. This chain joins TRBV12-3 or TRBV12-4 and TRBJ2-1; the D gene is possibly TRBD1 (5 bases). V gave up 7 bases and J gave up 5 bases, with 12 bases separating them. CDR3 length equals 13 residues. For the CDR3, the DNA is TGTGCCAGCAATACAGGCCAGAACAATGAGCAGTTCTTC. Its translation is CASNTGQNNEQFF.

The chain joins TRBV7-8 to TRBJ2-3; 8 nucleotides line up with TRBD2. This CDR3 contains 18 residues. Unmatched junction bases numbered 14, after V lost 0 bases and J lost 6 bases. Germline values: CDR1 SGHVS, CDR2 FQNEAQ. The CDR3 DNA reads as TGTGCCAGCAGCTTAGCGCGAACGGGGGGGAATCTTAGGGATACGCAGTATTTT. Translation gives CASSLARTGGNLRDTQYF.

The table lists this clone with a count of one. This chain uses TRBV18 with TRBJ2-5, with TRBD1 matching over 7 bases. CDR1 is KGHSH, CDR2 LQKENI, per germline. V shed 3 bases and J 2 bases; nucleotides not matched to a gene: 9. There are 16 residues in the CDR3. In DNA form, the CDR3 reads TGTGCCAGCTCACCCAGTCTGTCGGACAGGCAAGAGACCCAGTACTTC. Its translation: CASSPSLSDRQETQYF.

This sequence joins TRBV9 and TRBJ1-2, with D unclear. CDR1 and CDR2 from the germline V gene are SGDLS and YYNGEE. There are 14 residues in the CDR3. Trimming shortened V by 1 base and J by 3 bases, and 10 bases separated the two germline ends. CDR3 residues: CASSVTAEDYGYTF. CDR3 coding DNA: TGTGCCAGCAGCGTAACGGCTGAGGACTATGGCTACACCTTC.

The V and J genes are TRBV5-4 and TRBJ1-4; D is unresolved. The CDR3 length is 14 residues. The V end lost 4 bases, the J end lost 4 bases, and 11 bases lay between the germline ends. Germline assignment: CDR1 SGHNT and CDR2 YYREEE (reference sequence). The DNA of the CDR3 is TGTGCCAGCAGCCGTAGGAACAGTAATGAAAAACTGTTTTTT. Translating gives CASSRRNSNEKLFF.

CDR3 residues: CASSELGLQHF. CDR3 nucleotide sequence: TGCGCCAGCAGTGAGTTGGGACTTCAGCATTTT. The V gene is TRBV10-2, the J gene TRBJ1-5; the D gene is possibly TRBD1 (5 bases). The CDR3 sequence is 11 residues long. Trimming cost V 1 base and J 13 bases, with 8 bases left between them. Germline assignment: CDR1 WSHSY and CDR2 SAAADI.

This clone was observed a handful of times. This sequence joins TRBV7-2 and TRBJ2-4, with 8 bases that match TRBD2. The CDR3 has 14 residues. The V gene end was trimmed by 5 bases and the J gene end by 12 bases; junction bases not matched to a gene: 12. CDR1 and CDR2 from the germline V gene are SGHTA and FQGNSA. The CDR3 loop reads CASSTRREGDDQYF. Here the CDR3 DNA reads TGTGCCAGCAGCACCCGCCGGGAGGGGGACGATCAGTACTTC.

The chain couples TRBV10-3 to TRBJ1-1; D unclear. From germline, CDR1 is ENHRY and CDR2 SYGVKD. V was cut by 6 bases and J by 7 bases, with 9 bases left in between. The CDR3 length is 11 residues. CDR3 in amino acids: CAIRDSIEAFF. CDR3 DNA sequence: TGTGCCATCAGGGACTCTATTGAAGCTTTCTTT.

The chain has TRBV19 and TRBJ1-1, with D hard to call. V was clipped by 4 bases and J by 0 bases, with 18 bases between them. The length of the CDR3 is 17 residues. CDR1 is LNHDA, CDR2 SQIVND, per germline (reference sequence). CDR3 bases: TGTGCCAGTAGTACCTTAAATCGAAGAATACTGAACACTGAAGCTTTCTTT. The encoded protein is CASSTLNRRILNTEAFF.

The chain employs TRBV18 and TRBJ1-3; no firm D call. The CDR3 is 12 amino acids. Germline V gives CDR1 KGHSH, CDR2 LQKENI. The germline V and J ends were trimmed by 8 bases and 4 bases, with 9 bases remaining between them. CDR3: CASPLEGNTIYF. CDR3 sequence (DNA): TGTGCCAGCCCCCTAGAAGGAAACACCATATATTTT.

The V call is TRBV6-5, the J call TRBJ1-2; perhaps TRBD1 as D (6 bases). Trimming took off 2 bases at V and 8 bases at J, with 15 bases between the two ends. Germline V gene sequence: CDR1 MNHEY, CDR2 SVGAGI. The CDR3 has 14 amino acids. CDR3 sequence (DNA): TGTGCCAGCAGTTACCGTACAGGGCCAGAAGGCTACACCTTC. Translating it yields CASSYRTGPEGYTF.

The rearrangement joins TRBV11-2 to TRBJ2-7; no clear D gene. The V and J ends lost 1 base and 6 bases respectively, with 4 bases between them. CDR3 length: 11 amino acids. Germline V gene data show CDR1 as SGHAT and CDR2 as FQNNGV. The CDR3 region is CASSLASEQYF. Here the CDR3 DNA reads TGTGCCAGCAGCTTAGCAAGCGAGCAGTACTTC.

The V and J genes are TRBV20-1 and TRBJ2-4; D perhaps matches TRBD2 (6 bases). Germline values: CDR1 DFQATT, CDR2 SNEGSKA (reference sequence). This CDR3 comprises 17 residues. V was cut by 3 bases and J by 0 bases, with 18 bases left in between. Here the CDR3 DNA reads TGCAGTGCTAGTAATCTGTTGGGGACTCTAGCCAAAAACATTCAGTACTTC. It encodes CSASNLLGTLAKNIQYF.

This chain joins TRBV19 and TRBJ1-3; TRBD1 matches 7 bases. The V gene's germline CDR1 is LNHDA and CDR2 SQIVND (reference sequence). V dropped 4 bases and J dropped 2; count of bases not matched to a gene: 2. CDR3 length: 14 residues. In DNA, the CDR3 is TGTGCCAGTAGTACGGGACAGCCTGGAAACACCATATATTTT. Its translation is CASSTGQPGNTIYF.

The gene calls are TRBV4-1 and TRBJ2-7; 8 nucleotides line up with TRBD1. The germline V gene has CDR1 MGHRA and CDR2 YSYEKL. The CDR3 runs to 15 residues. J was trimmed by 6 bases and V by 3 bases; bases with no gene match: 10. CDR3 nucleotide sequence: TGCGCCAGCAGCCACCGCGACAGGGGAATGAGCGAGCAGTACTTC. It yields the protein CASSHRDRGMSEQYF.

This clone was seen a few times. This chain connects TRBV4-3 to TRBJ1-2; no definite D call. Germline loops: CDR1 LGHNA, CDR2 YSLEER. V lost 0 bases to trimming and J lost 5 bases, with 10 bases between them. The CDR3 has 14 residues. The CDR3 DNA reads TGCGCCAGCAGCCAAGAATTAGGGAAGTATGGCTACACCTTC. This encodes CASSQELGKYGYTF.

The chain couples TRBV5-8 to TRBJ2-1; the D gene is possibly TRBD2 (5 bases). This CDR3 has 13 residues. Germline-derived CDR1 and CDR2 are SGHTS and YDEGEE. Trimming cost V 3 bases and J 4 bases, with 8 bases left between them. The CDR3 nucleotides read TGTGCCAGCAGCTCACGGGGTTACAATGAGCAGTTCTTC. Protein sequence: CASSSRGYNEQFF.

This rearrangement joins TRBV19 to TRBJ2-3, with TRBD1 matching over 9 bases. The CDR3 has 14 residues. V was clipped by 6 bases and J by 9 bases; unmatched bases: 10. The germline V gene has CDR1 LNHDA and CDR2 SQIVND (reference sequence). The CDR3 nucleotides read TGTGCCAGTAGGACTACAGGGGGCTATGACACGCAGTATTTT. Its protein is CASRTTGGYDTQYF.

Comments on this clone: This specimen includes other DNA sequences encoding the same CDR3. The rearrangement uses TRBV6-6 and TRBJ2-3; no reliable D call. Per the germline V gene, CDR1 is MNHNY and CDR2 is SVGAGI (reference sequence). The CDR3 totals 12 residues. V was trimmed by 6 bases and J by 2 bases, leaving 6 bases between them. CDR3 protein: CASSPSTDTQYF. CDR3 sequence (DNA): TGTGCCAGCAGCCCCTCCACAGATACGCAGTATTTT.

The chain couples TRBV6-5 to TRBJ2-3; 7 bases map to TRBD2. From germline, CDR1 is MNHEY and CDR2 SVGAGI. V trimming: 4 bases; J trimming: 0 bases; junction bases outside the gene matches: 7. This CDR3 has 16 residues. The CDR3 region is CASSWALAASTDTQYF. In DNA, the CDR3 is TGTGCCAGCAGTTGGGCCCTAGCGGCTAGCACAGATACGCAGTATTTT.

CDR3 nucleotide sequence: TGCGCCAGCAGCCATACGACAGGGATTCGAACAGATACGCAGTATTTT. Its protein product is CASSHTTGIRTDTQYF. The chain recombines TRBV4-3 with TRBJ2-3; 7 positions match TRBD1. The J segment lost 3 bases and the V segment lost 3 bases, leaving 9 bases of the junction unmatched. Germline CDR1 reads LGHNA; CDR2 reads YSLEER. There are 16 residues in the CDR3.

This clone was seen a few times. The chain carries TRBV30 and TRBJ2-7; no firm D call. Germline assignment: CDR1 GTSNPN and CDR2 SVGIG (reference sequence). The CDR3 spans 11 residues. Trimming pared 5 bases from V and 7 bases from J, leaving 12 bases between. The chain's CDR3 is CAWGVKGEQYF. In DNA, the CDR3 is TGTGCCTGGGGGGTTAAAGGAGAGCAGTACTTC. Combining the CDR3 with reference TRBV30 and TRBJ2-7 gives the whole variable domain SQTIHQWPATLVQPVGSPLSLECTVEGTSNPNLYWYRQAAGRGLQLLFYSVGIGQISSEVPQNLSASRPQDRQFILSSKKLLLSDSGFYLCAWGVKGEQYFGPGTRLTVT.

The V gene is TRBV7-9, the J gene TRBJ1-2; perhaps TRBD1 as D (5 bases). This CDR3 spans 10 amino acids. Trimming took off 5 bases at V and 8 bases at J, with 6 bases between the two ends. Looked up from germline, CDR1 is SEHNR and CDR2 is FQNEAQ (reference sequence). The CDR3 is CASSTGGYTF. CDR3 DNA sequence: TGTGCCAGCAGCACAGGAGGCTACACCTTC.

The chain combines TRBV27 with TRBJ1-2; TRBD1 might be the D (5 bases). The CDR3 consists of 16 residues. V lost 10 bases to trimming and J lost 0 bases, with 21 bases between them. CDR1 is MNHEY and CDR2 is SMNVEV in the germline V gene (reference sequence). In DNA, the CDR3 is TGTGCCACAGCCTCTGTGGGGGGTCTTTCTAACTATGGCTACACCTTC. This codes for CATASVGGLSNYGYTF.

This clone came up once. The genes are TRBV5-8 and TRBJ1-4, with 7 bases aligning to TRBD1. V shed 2 bases and J 8 bases; nucleotides not matched to a gene: 6. This CDR3 is built from 14 residues. Germline loops: CDR1 SGHTS, CDR2 YDEGEE. The chain's CDR3 is CASSLGRGNEKLFF. The CDR3 DNA follows: TGTGCCAGCAGCTTAGGCAGGGGGAACGAAAAACTGTTTTTT.

The chain employs TRBV18 and TRBJ2-7; 7 positions agree with TRBD1. The V segment lost 1 base and the J segment 1 base; nucleotides outside the gene matches: 1. CDR3 length equals 14 residues. Germline lookup yields CDR1 KGHSH and CDR2 LQKENI. CDR3 bases: TGTGCCAGCTCACCACGGGACAGATCCTACGAGCAGTACTTC. It specifies CASSPRDRSYEQYF. The full variable domain, completed using reference TRBV18 and TRBJ2-7, is NAGVMQNPRHLVRRRGQEARLRCSPMKGHSHVYWYRQLPEEGLKFMVYLQKENIIDESGMPKERFSAEFPKEGPSILRIQQVVRGDSAAYFCASSPRDRSYEQYFGPGTRLTVT.

The V gene is TRBV5-6, the J gene TRBJ2-7; 9 bases line up with TRBD1. V lost 3 bases to trimming and J lost 2 bases; unmatched junction nucleotides: 9. Germline V lookup: CDR1 SGHDT, CDR2 YYEEEE. The CDR3 extends over 16 amino acids. The CDR3 is CASSWWAGQGPYEQYF. In DNA, the CDR3 is TGTGCCAGCAGCTGGTGGGCGGGACAGGGTCCCTACGAGCAGTACTTC.